This record covers a single T cell receptor beta chain. Its binding antigen is unknown. Per sample, approximately 230 ng of peripheral blood genomic DNA, about 38,000 genome equivalents, was used for TRB amplification. The data originate from a study of T cell clusters in autoimmune cytopenias (dated by TCRdb to about 2019). Looking at the study overall: A mean age of approximately 51 years and a median age of roughly 63 years were recorded for the healthy donor controls, of whom 22 of 43 were female. TRB sequencing reached a median depth of approximately 56,000 reads per sample and yielded a median of about 2,500 distinct TRB clonotypes per sample. Alongside healthy, CLL and autoimmune hepatitis controls, autoimmune cytopenia patients had their peripheral blood TRB and IGH repertoires sequenced at active disease and again during treatment follow-up. The study aimed to test whether autoimmune cytopenia patients carry a disease-specific immune repertoire signature usable as a blood-based biomarker. For primary cytopenia, the controls were fewer than 30 age-matched healthy donors, and for secondary cytopenia, the controls were 14 age-matched CLL patients. Repertoires from autoimmune hepatitis patients were compared with those of about two dozen healthy donors matched for age and sex.

What the authors observed across the whole study: The TRB repertoire shifts, including less even repertoires in secondary cytopenia and CLL, mostly reflected lymphoma bias and not autoimmunity. In the comparison of secondary cytopenia with CLL, no cluster-lack signature showed up, apparently because the dominant lymphoma-associated repertoire masked the signature. The GLIPH analysis suggested a lack of physiological T cell clusters in primary autoimmune cytopenia patients, since more than 40 clusters were exclusive to healthy donors whereas approximately 16 were exclusive to patients. The T cell clusters were defined in silico only, and their functional role remained to be validated experimentally. Compared with active autoimmune hepatitis patients, healthy donors had almost three times as many exclusive TRB clusters, a finding consistent with an autoimmunity-wide signature.

TRB rearrangements were amplified by multiplex PCR following a touch-down protocol, with the TRB-A and TRB-B primer pools mixed in one tube. Two consecutive PCR reactions with Phusion HS II polymerase added Illumina adapters and sample indices to the amplicons. After gel purification with the NucleoSpin Gel and PCR Clean-up kit, the amplicons were quantified by Qubit and checked for quality on an Agilent 2100 Bioanalyzer. Sequencing of the libraries was done on an Illumina MiSeq with paired-end, single-indexed, 600-cycle runs. The published analysis was carried out like this. Alignment and assembly of TRB reads were performed with MiXCR version 2.1.12 and the default MiXCR reference library. Each unique CDR3 nucleotide sequence defined a clone, and only productive sequences with at least two reads were analysed. Repertoire diversity was assessed with alpha-parameterized diversity profiles (alpha 0 to 5), including the Shannon (alpha 1) and Simpson (alpha 2) indices, which were computed with an R script. The tcR package was used to compute combinatorial TRB VJ usage, and cohorts were compared on this usage by principal component analysis with ade4. GLIPH clustering of TCRbeta CDR3s was carried out on cohort pairs matched by age and read depth, and cluster frequencies were compared by Wilcoxon test. Based on TCRdb reprocessing of the reads, there is one entry per CDR3 protein sequence, and DNA is missing. Here the V and J calls rest on TCRdb's processing, not on the authors' analysis. This sample's table carries about 4,500 distinct CDR3 sequences. The ten largest clonotypes hold roughly 12% of the sample.

These records were also assigned to another study, of T cell repertoires in aging, cancer and after chemotherapy. The other study reports the following: Six donor age groups were covered, ranging from 30 or younger up to 70 or older, and each group contained at least three individuals. Healthy donor control TCR repertoires were recorded over several months to years and showed clear clonal overlap across re-sampling. Around 10 million TCR reads were contained in the full dataset. Compared with age-matched healthy donors, untreated patients with hematological or solid cancers had significantly lower TCR diversity and higher clonality in blood. Declining TCR diversity with age in healthy donors was mainly explained by loss of richness; in cancer patients, loss of evenness also contributed. In both cancer cohorts, median generation probability rose over the chemotherapy interval, which suggests that the repertoire was reconstituted through rebound thymic output. According to the authors, the repertoire data do not permit conclusions about immunological memory after chemotherapy. The study profiled peripheral blood TCR beta repertoires from healthy donors and cancer patients to examine immunoaging and T cell reconstitution after chemotherapy. Alongside some 98 healthy donors serving as a reference group, the cohort included approximately 210 cancer patients, of whom some 90 had hematological cancers and around 120 had solid cancers. MiXCR versions 2.12 and 3.0.5 were used to process TRB sequences. The repertoire metrics were Shannon diversity, evenness, clonality (defined as one minus evenness), and alpha-parameterized diversity profiles covering alpha 0 to 5. The IGoR algorithm was used to compute generation probabilities of clones in paired pre- and post-chemotherapy samples.

Sequenced sample: peripheral blood. The clonotype comes from a human donor in good health.

The CDR3 corresponds to CASSLSAAGFEKLFF. This chain joins TRBV27 to TRBJ1-4. Per the germline V gene (reference sequence), MNHEY is the CDR1 and SMNVEV is the CDR2. From its cysteine to its phenylalanine, the CDR3 spans 15 amino acids. Nucleotide data are not available.